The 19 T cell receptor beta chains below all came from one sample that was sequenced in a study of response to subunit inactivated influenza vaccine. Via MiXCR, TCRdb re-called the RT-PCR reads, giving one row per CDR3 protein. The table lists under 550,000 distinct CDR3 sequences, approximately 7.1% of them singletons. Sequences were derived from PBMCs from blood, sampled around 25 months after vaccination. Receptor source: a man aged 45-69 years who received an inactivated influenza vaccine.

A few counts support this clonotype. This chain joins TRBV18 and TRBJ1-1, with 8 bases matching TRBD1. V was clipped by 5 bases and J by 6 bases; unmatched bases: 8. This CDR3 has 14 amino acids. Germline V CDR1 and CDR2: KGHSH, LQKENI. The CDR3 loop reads CASSEGQGPPEAFF. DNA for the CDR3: TGTGCCAGCTCAGAAGGACAGGGTCCCCCTGAAGCTTTCTTT.

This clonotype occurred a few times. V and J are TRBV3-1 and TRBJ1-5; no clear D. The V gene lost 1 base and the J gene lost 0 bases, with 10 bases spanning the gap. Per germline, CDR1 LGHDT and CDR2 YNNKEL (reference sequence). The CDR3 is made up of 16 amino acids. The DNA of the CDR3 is TGTGCCAGCAGCCAAGTGACAACTTATAGCAATCAGCCCCAGCATTTT. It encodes CASSQVTTYSNQPQHF.

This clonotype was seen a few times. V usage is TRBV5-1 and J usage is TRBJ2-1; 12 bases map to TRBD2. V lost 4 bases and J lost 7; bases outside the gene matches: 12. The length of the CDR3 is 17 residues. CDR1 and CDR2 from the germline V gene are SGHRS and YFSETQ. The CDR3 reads CASSTWTSGTLGNEQFF. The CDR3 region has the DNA TGCGCCAGCAGCACGTGGACTAGCGGGACCCTTGGTAATGAGCAGTTCTTC.

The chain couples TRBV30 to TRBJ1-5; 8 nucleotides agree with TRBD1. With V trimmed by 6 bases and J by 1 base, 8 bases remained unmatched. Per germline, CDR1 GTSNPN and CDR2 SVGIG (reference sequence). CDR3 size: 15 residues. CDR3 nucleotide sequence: TGTGCCTGCCTTACAGGGGGAACCAGCAATCAGCCCCAGCATTTT. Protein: CACLTGGTSNQPQHF.

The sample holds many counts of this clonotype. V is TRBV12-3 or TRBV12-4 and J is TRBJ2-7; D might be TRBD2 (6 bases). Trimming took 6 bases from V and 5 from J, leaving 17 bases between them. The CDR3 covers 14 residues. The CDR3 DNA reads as TGTGCCAGCAGCTTGGGTGGAGGGTTCGACGAGCAGTACTTC. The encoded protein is CASSLGGGFDEQYF.

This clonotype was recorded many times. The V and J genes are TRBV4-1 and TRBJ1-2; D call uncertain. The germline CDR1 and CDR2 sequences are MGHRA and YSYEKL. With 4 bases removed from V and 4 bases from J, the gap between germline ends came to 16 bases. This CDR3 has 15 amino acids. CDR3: CASSLLGSAPYGYTF. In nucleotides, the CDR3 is TGCGCCAGCAGCCTACTCGGATCTGCGCCCTATGGCTACACCTTC.

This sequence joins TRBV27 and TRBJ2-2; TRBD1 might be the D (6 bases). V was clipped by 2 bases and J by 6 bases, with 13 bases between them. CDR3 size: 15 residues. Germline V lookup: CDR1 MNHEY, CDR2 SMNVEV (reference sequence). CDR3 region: CASSLGTRGSGELFF. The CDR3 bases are TGTGCCAGCAGTTTAGGGACACGGGGATCCGGGGAGCTGTTTTTT.

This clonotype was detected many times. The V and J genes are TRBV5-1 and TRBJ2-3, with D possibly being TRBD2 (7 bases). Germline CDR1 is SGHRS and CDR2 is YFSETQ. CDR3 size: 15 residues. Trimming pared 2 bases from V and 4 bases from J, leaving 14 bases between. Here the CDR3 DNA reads TGCGCCAGCAGCTTCGCGGGGGCGAAAGCAGATACGCAGTATTTT. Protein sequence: CASSFAGAKADTQYF.

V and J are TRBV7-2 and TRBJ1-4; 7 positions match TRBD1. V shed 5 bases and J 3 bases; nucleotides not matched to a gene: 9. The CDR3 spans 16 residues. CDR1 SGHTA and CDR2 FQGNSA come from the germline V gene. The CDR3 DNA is TGTGCCAGCAGCACTCCCTACAGGGGAGCTAATGAAAAACTGTTTTTT. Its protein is CASSTPYRGANEKLFF.

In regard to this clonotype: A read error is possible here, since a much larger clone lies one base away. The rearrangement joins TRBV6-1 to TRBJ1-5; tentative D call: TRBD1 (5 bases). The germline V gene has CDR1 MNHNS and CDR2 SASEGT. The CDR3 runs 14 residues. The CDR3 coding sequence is TGTGCCGGCAGTGAAGGGGCAGGGTGGCAGCCCCAGCATTTT. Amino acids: CAGSEGAGWQPQHF.

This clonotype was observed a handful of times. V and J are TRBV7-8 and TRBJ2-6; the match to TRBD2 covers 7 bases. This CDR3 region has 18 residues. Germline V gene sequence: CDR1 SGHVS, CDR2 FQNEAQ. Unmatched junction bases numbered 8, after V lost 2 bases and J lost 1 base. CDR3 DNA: TGTGCCAGCAGCTTAAGGGAGGGTCGGTATTCTGGGGCCAACGTCCTGACTTTC. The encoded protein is CASSLREGRYSGANVLTF.

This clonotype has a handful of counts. CDR3 sequence reads: CASSQELGARAEAFF. CDR3 nucleotides: TGCGCCAGCAGCCAAGAACTAGGGGCGCGGGCTGAAGCTTTCTTT. The chain recombines TRBV4-1 with TRBJ1-1; maybe TRBD1 (5 bases). Trimming took 0 bases from V and 6 from J, leaving 14 bases between them. There are 15 residues in the CDR3. Germline values: CDR1 MGHRA, CDR2 YSYEKL.

The CDR3 coding sequence is TGTGCCAGCAGTGGAACGCTCTTATCCAGCGAGCAGTACTTC. It codes for CASSGTLLSSEQYF. V is TRBV2 and J is TRBJ2-7; D is ambiguous. Deletions cut 4 bases from V and 6 bases from J, with 16 bases between. The V gene's germline CDR1 is SNHLY and CDR2 FYNNEI. The CDR3 sequence is 14 residues long.

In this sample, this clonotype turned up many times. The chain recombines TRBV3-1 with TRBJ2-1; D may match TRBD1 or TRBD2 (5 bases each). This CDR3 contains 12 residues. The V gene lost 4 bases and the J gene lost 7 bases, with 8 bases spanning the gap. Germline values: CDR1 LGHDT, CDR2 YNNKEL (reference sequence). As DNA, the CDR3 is TGTGCCAGCAGCCGTGAGGGGAATGAGCAGTTCTTC. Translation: CASSREGNEQFF.

The CDR3 coding sequence is TGTGCCAGCAGCTTGAGGGACTCGCACATCAATGAGCAGTTCTTC. Its translation is CASSLRDSHINEQFF. The genes are TRBV5-8 and TRBJ2-1; weak D call: TRBD2 (6 bases). In germline, CDR1 is SGHTS, CDR2 YDEGEE. The CDR3 runs 15 residues. V was shortened by 1 base and J by 6 bases, with 14 bases between the two germline ends.

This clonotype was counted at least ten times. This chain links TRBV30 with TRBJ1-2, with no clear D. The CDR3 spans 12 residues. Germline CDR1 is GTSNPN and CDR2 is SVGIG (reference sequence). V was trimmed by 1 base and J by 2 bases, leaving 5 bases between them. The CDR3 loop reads CAWSEVNYGYTF. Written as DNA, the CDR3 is TGTGCCTGGAGTGAGGTCAACTATGGCTACACCTTC.

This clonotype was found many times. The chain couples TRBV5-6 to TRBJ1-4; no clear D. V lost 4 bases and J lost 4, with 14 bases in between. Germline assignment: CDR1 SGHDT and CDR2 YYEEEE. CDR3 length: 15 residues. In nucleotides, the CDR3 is TGTGCCAGCAGCCCTGGGCCGGCGATTAATGAAAAACTGTTTTTT. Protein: CASSPGPAINEKLFF. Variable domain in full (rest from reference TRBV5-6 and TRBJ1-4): DAGVTQSPTHLIKTRGQQVTLRCSPKSGHDTVSWYQQALGQGPQFIFQYYEEEERQRGNFPDRFSGHQFPNYSSELNVNALLLGDSALYLCASSPGPAINEKLFFGSGTQLSVL.

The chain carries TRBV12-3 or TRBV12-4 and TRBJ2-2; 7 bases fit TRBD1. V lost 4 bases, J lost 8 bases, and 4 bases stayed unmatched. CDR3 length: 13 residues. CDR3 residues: CASSYRGNGELFF. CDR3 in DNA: TGTGCCAGCAGTTACAGGGGTAATGGGGAGCTGTTTTTT.

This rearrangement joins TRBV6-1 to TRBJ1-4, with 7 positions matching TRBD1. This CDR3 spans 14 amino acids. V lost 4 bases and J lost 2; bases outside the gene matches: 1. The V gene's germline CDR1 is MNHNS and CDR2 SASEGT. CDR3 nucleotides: TGTGCCAGCAGTGCACAGGGGACTAATGAAAAACTGTTTTTT. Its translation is CASSAQGTNEKLFF.